This TCR beta chain was recorded in a study of low-dose radiotherapy and immunotherapy resistance in tumors. The wider study: For Cohort 1, fractions of 0.5 Gy were given every 2 weeks, reaching 6.5 Gy overall. Intravenous cyclophosphamide 200 mg/m2 was given every two weeks, one day before radiation and immunotherapy.

Time point given: before trial treatment. Donors received a regimen that comprised nivolumab, ipilimumab, aspirin, low-dose cyclophosphamide and low-dose radiotherapy. Germline CDR1 and CDR2: LGHDT and YNNKEL (reference sequence). This CDR3 spans 17 amino acids. V dropped 3 bases and J dropped 7; count of bases not matched to a gene: 11. cDNA synthesis used a TRAV/TRBV-specific primer set for both chains. TCR amplification used about 20 PCR cycles, a constant-region primer and a V-primer adapter. In vitro transcription amplified the mRNA that had been isolated. From the reads, TCRdb called clonotypes with MiXCR, one entry per CDR3 protein. The repertoire holds under 90,000 distinct CDR3 sequences, with about a sixth as singletons.

Specimen: PBMCs, collected before treatment. The chain has TRBV3-1 and TRBJ2-2; 10 positions agree with TRBD2. The receptor's source is a male donor with prostate cancer. For the CDR3, the DNA is TGTGCCAGCAGCCATGTGTCAGCGGGAGGGCCGATCGGGGAGCTGTTTTTT. This translates into CASSHVSAGGPIGELFF.